This T cell receptor beta chain was observed in a study of shared clonotypes between healthy human individuals. Note on this clone: The antigen is unknown.

Donors comprised healthy HIV-negative adults lacking recent acute infections or vaccinations. Several immunoSEQ plates received, in even portions, the genomic DNA of each subset. Sequencing used immunoSEQ multiplex PCR; TCRdb keeps in-frame clones, though not all of them. The data show about 490,000 clones, with around 80% seen just once and roughly 12% held by the top ten. Study-wide points: Donors were few, which limited the genetic and exposure-history diversity represented. Only blood was sampled; tissue repertoires likely differ.

The germline V and J ends were trimmed by 2 bases and 4 bases, with 14 bases remaining between them. The CDR3 consists of 15 residues. CDR1 and CDR2 from the germline V gene are MNHNS and SASEGT. Material for sequencing was PBMCs. The J gene is TRBJ1-1, the V gene TRBV6-1; D possibly corresponds to TRBD1 (6 bases). The receptor was isolated from a woman in her thirties or forties in good health. Some clones in this sample may be carry-over from other donors' samples. The CDR3 region has the DNA TGTGCCAGCAGTGAACAGGGGTGGAAGGGCACTGAAGCTTTCTTT. Encoded protein: CASSEQGWKGTEAFF.